This entry is about one TCR beta chain. Antigen specificity is unknown. This entry is derived from a study of T-cell reconstitution after alpha-beta-depleted transplantation in children. Study results and limitations: After transplant, at about two months, alpha-beta T cells were reportedly derived from several hundred expanded graft clones.

Unique molecular identifiers were used in preparing the TCRbeta library. TCRdb ran MiXCR on the PCR reads and lists one entry per CDR3 protein. The profile shows hundreds of thousands of distinct CDR3 sequences, 10% to 15% of them singletons. This TCR came from a male patient younger than 18 who had a stem cell transplant for acute myeloid leukemia, so the T cells may come from the graft donor. The sample was PBMCs, mostly from graft donor cells, taken 360 days after TCRalphabeta/CD19-depleted stem cell transplant.

As DNA, the CDR3 is TGTGCCAGCAGCTTTTCACTGATTCCTCAGCCCACCCGGGAGACCCAGTACTTC. Translating it yields CASSFSLIPQPTRETQYF. V and J are TRBV11-3 and TRBJ2-5; no reliable D call. V lost 3 bases and J lost 5, with 25 bases in between. Germline CDR1 is SGHNT and CDR2 is YENEEA. This CDR3 is built from 18 residues.